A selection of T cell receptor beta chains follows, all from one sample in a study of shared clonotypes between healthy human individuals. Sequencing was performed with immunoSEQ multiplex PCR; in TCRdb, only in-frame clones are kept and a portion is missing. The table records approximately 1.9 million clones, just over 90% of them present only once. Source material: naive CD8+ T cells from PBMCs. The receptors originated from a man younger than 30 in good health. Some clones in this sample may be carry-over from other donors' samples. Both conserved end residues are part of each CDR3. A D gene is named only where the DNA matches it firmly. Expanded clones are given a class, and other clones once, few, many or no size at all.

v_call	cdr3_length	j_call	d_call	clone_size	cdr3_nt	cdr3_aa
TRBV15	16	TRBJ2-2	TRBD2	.	TGTGCCACCAGCAATAGCGGGCCAGCGAACACCGGGGAGCTGTTTTTT	CATSNSGPANTGELFF
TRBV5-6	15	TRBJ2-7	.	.	TGTGCCAGCAGCTTGAGGGTTGGCACAGGTAGCGAGCAGTACTTC	CASSLRVGTGSEQYF
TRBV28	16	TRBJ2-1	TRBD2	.	TGTGCCAGCAGTTCGCCGACTAGCGGGGGTTACAATGAGCAGTTCTTC	CASSSPTSGGYNEQFF
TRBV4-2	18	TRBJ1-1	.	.	TGTGCCAGCAGCCAAGAAGGGACCAGGCTGGGGTGGATCACTGAAGCTTTCTTT	CASSQEGTRLGWITEAFF
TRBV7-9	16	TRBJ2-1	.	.	TGTGCCAGCAGCTCGGGGACGGGGAAAGAGTACAATGAGCAGTTCTTC	CASSSGTGKEYNEQFF
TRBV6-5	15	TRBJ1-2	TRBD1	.	TGTGCCAGCAGTTACTCCGAGGGGGCAAGCTATGGCTACACCTTC	CASSYSEGASYGYTF
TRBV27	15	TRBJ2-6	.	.	TGTGCCAGCAGCTATCGAACCTCTGGGGCCAACGTCCTGACTTTC	CASSYRTSGANVLTF
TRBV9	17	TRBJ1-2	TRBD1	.	TGTGCCAGCAGCGTAAGCGGGACAGGGGTTAATTCGGATGGCTACACCTTC	CASSVSGTGVNSDGYTF
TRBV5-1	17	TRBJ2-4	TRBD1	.	TGCGCCAGCAGCTACGGGACAGGAAAACTAGCCAAAAACATTCAGTACTTC	CASSYGTGKLAKNIQYF
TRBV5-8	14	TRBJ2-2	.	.	TGTGCCAGCAAGAACTATGGGAACACCGGGGAGCTGTTTTTT	CASKNYGNTGELFF
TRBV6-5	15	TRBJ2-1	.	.	TGTGCCAGCAGCATCGCACAGGGATCCTACAATGAGCAGTTCTTC	CASSIAQGSYNEQFF
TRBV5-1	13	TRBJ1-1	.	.	TGCGCCAGCAGCTCGCGACCGAACACTGAAGCTTTCTTT	CASSSRPNTEAFF
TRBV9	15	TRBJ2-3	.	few	TGTGCCAGCAGCGTAGTGGGGGGCGCGGTAGATACGCAGTATTTT	CASSVVGGAVDTQYF
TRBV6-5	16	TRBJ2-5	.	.	TGTGCCAGCAGTTACGAGATAGGGCGATTGTGGGAGACCCAGTACTTC	CASSYEIGRLWETQYF
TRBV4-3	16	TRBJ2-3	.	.	TGCGCCAGCAGCCAAGAGGCGCCGGGAGTCACAGATACGCAGTATTTT	CASSQEAPGVTDTQYF
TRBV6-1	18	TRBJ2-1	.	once	TGTGCCAGCAGTGAAGAGGGCTGGCTTCGAAGAGGATACAATGAGCAGTTCTTC	CASSEEGWLRRGYNEQFF
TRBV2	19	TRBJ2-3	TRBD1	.	TGTGCCAGCAGTGTGGGACAGGGGCTAGACTCTTATAGCACAGATACGCAGTATTTT	CASSVGQGLDSYSTDTQYF
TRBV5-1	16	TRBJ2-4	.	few	TGCGCCAGCAGCTTGGTATACGGCCGCAATGGGGACATTCAGTACTTC	CASSLVYGRNGDIQYF
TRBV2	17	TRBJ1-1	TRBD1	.	TGTGCCAGCTCACTCGGGACAGGGGGCTCCTCGAACACTGAAGCTTTCTTT	CASSLGTGGSSNTEAFF
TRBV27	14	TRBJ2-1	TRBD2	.	TGTGCCAGCAGTTTATTAGGAGGGGAGGGTGAGCAGTTCTTC	CASSLLGGEGEQFF
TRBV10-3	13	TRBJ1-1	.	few	TGTGCCGCCAAGACAGGAACAAACACTGAAGCTTTCTTT	CAAKTGTNTEAFF
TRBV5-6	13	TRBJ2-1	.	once	TGTGCCAGCAGCCATAACCTCTACAATGAGCAGTTCTTC	CASSHNLYNEQFF
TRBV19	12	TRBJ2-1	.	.	TGTGCCAGTAGTTACTCCTACAATGAGCAGTTCTTC	CASSYSYNEQFF
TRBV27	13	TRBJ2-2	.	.	TGTGCCAGCAGTGTCAGAAACACCGGGGAGCTGTTTTTT	CASSVRNTGELFF
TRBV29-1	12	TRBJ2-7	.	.	TGCAGCGTTGGCGACAGATGGTACGAGCAGTACTTC	CSVGDRWYEQYF
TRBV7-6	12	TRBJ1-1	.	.	TGTGCCAGCAGCCCGTTGAACACTGAAGCTTTCTTT	CASSPLNTEAFF
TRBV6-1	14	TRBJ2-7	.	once	TGTGCCAGCAGTGAATTGGGGGATTCCTACGAGCAGTACTTC	CASSELGDSYEQYF
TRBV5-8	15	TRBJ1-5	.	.	TGTGCCAGCAGCCTACTGACAGCTTCTAATCAGCCCCAGCATTTT	CASSLLTASNQPQHF
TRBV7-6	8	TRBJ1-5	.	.	TGTGCCAGCAGCTTGGAACATTTT	CASSLEHF
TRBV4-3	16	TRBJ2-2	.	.	TGCGCCAGCAGCCAAGATCGGGGTAGCGCCACCGGGGAGCTGTTTTTT	CASSQDRGSATGELFF
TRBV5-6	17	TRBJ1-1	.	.	TGTGCCAGCAGCTTTCTGCGGCCTCCCTCGGGCGGCACTGAAGCTTTCTTT	CASSFLRPPSGGTEAFF
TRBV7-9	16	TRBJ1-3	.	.	TGTGCCAGCAGCTTAGCCTCACAGCCCTCTGGAAACACCATATATTTT	CASSLASQPSGNTIYF
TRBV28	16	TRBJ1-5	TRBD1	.	TGTGCCAGCAGGGGACAGGGGCCATATAGCAATCAGCCCCAGCATTTT	CASRGQGPYSNQPQHF
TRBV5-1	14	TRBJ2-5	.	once	TGCGCCAGCAGCTTGATGGGTCAGGGTGAGACCCAGTACTTC	CASSLMGQGETQYF
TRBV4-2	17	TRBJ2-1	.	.	TGTGCCAGCAGCCAAGAGTGGCGGGAAGGGCCCTACAATGAGCAGTTCTTC	CASSQEWREGPYNEQFF
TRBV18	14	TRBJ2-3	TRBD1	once	TGTGCCAGCTCATCACAGGGGGCGACAGATACGCAGTATTTT	CASSSQGATDTQYF
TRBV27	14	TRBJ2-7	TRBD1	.	TGTGCCAGCAGTTCCTCGGACAGGGCCGGCGAGCAGTACTTC	CASSSSDRAGEQYF